This T cell receptor (beta chain) was sequenced during a study of preoperative IRX-2 immunotherapy in early breast cancer. This clone was counted at least ten times. Noted treatment: preoperative locoregional IRX-2 cytokine immunotherapy. Patients received preoperative, locoregional IRX-2 cytokine immunotherapy in a phase Ib study. CDR1 is SGHNT and CDR2 is YENEEA in the germline V gene. The CDR3 is made up of 15 amino acids. V lost 3 bases to trimming and J lost 2 bases, with 11 bases between them. Using immunoSEQ multiplex PCR, the repertoire was profiled, and TCRdb retains in-frame clones only, with some absent. Among 75,000 to 100,000 clones listed, 75% to 90% were seen once.

The TCR comes from a human donor with breast cancer. V and J are TRBV11-3 and TRBJ2-1, with D tentatively TRBD1 or TRBD2 (5 bases each). The material sequenced was tumor tissue, taken after IRX-2 immunotherapy. Here the CDR3 DNA reads TGTGCCAGCAGCTTGGAAGGGACCGCCTACAATGAGCAGTTCTTC. It codes for CASSLEGTAYNEQFF.